The clone carrying this T cell receptor beta chain was observed once. What it binds is not known. The germline V gene encodes CDR1 MDHEN and CDR2 SYDVKM. This CDR3 contains 16 residues. V lost 1 base and J lost 1, with 11 bases in between. These data are taken from a study of T cell responses to AZD1222 COVID-19 vaccine. General study findings and limits: CD4 TCRs linked to vaccination spanned spike, dominating at 160-218 and 743-854.

Assay: immunoSEQ multiplex PCR; the TCRdb copy retains only in-frame clones and omits some. The table shows about 170,000 clones, with about 89% occurring only once. Sample: peripheral blood, taken on day 0 of AZD1222 vaccination. The V and J genes are TRBV28 and TRBJ1-5; D perhaps matches TRBD1 (5 bases). The TCR originated in an adult in good health. In nucleotides, the CDR3 is TGTGCCAGCAGTTTATCAGGGCCCGGCAGCAATCAGCCCCAGCATTTT. This translates into CASSLSGPGSNQPQHF.